The rows below give T cell receptor beta chains drawn from one sample of a study of T cells in tuberculosis. TCRdb's table, derived via immunoSEQ multiplex PCR, lists solely in-frame clones and lacks some. The table has about 24,000 clones, 95% to 96% seen once; the top ten hold 9.4%. The sequencing input was PBMCs. These receptors all come from a donor between 10 and 35 years old with latent tuberculosis or without tuberculosis infection. CDR3s leave out the opening cysteine and the closing phenylalanine or tryptophan. A D gene is named only where the DNA matches it firmly.

v_gene: TRBV18
d_gene: -
j_gene: TRBJ1-2
CDR3aa: ASSPGARGYT

v_gene: TRBV7-6
d_gene: -
j_gene: TRBJ2-1
CDR3aa: ASSGTGHPYNEQF

v_gene: TRBV20-1
d_gene: TRBD2
j_gene: TRBJ2-1
CDR3aa: SASGGDEQF

v_gene: TRBV6-5
d_gene: TRBD1
j_gene: TRBJ1-6
CDR3aa: ASSLDRSNSPLH

v_gene: TRBV6-1
d_gene: -
j_gene: TRBJ2-2
CDR3aa: ASRQAGELF

v_gene: TRBV27
d_gene: -
j_gene: TRBJ1-1
CDR3aa: ASSLTQGLLQGAF

v_gene: TRBV11-2
d_gene: -
j_gene: TRBJ1-4
CDR3aa: ASSPLGRGEKLF

v_gene: TRBV2
d_gene: -
j_gene: TRBJ1-1
CDR3aa: ASRQGFTEAF

v_gene: TRBV19
d_gene: TRBD2
j_gene: TRBJ2-1
CDR3aa: ASSSAGGTNEQF

v_gene: TRBV7-8
d_gene: TRBD2
j_gene: TRBJ2-1
CDR3aa: ASVASGGWNEQF

v_gene: TRBV7-6
d_gene: TRBD2
j_gene: TRBJ2-1
CDR3aa: ASSPRSSGGPLNYNEQF

v_gene: TRBV6-5
d_gene: TRBD1
j_gene: TRBJ1-3
CDR3aa: ASSYAAGTGGNTIY

v_gene: TRBV6-5
d_gene: -
j_gene: TRBJ1-1
CDR3aa: ASSYSKQMNTEAF

v_gene: TRBV2
d_gene: -
j_gene: TRBJ1-2
CDR3aa: ASKDTQAPGHGYT

v_gene: TRBV6-5
d_gene: TRBD1
j_gene: TRBJ1-1
CDR3aa: ASSYGQGGTEAF

v_gene: TRBV5-1
d_gene: -
j_gene: TRBJ1-2
CDR3aa: ASSLYPTSSYGYT

v_gene: TRBV6-5
d_gene: -
j_gene: TRBJ2-7
CDR3aa: ASSWGPGHSYEQY

v_gene: TRBV7-7
d_gene: TRBD1
j_gene: TRBJ2-7
CDR3aa: ASSPRDRVGEQY

v_gene: TRBV12-5
d_gene: TRBD2
j_gene: TRBJ2-5
CDR3aa: ASVPAGGLETQY

v_gene: TRBV5-6
d_gene: TRBD1
j_gene: TRBJ1-1
CDR3aa: ASSSGQLFTEAF

v_gene: TRBV19
d_gene: -
j_gene: TRBJ1-2
CDR3aa: ASGQFYGYT

v_gene: TRBV27
d_gene: -
j_gene: TRBJ2-7
CDR3aa: ASILRPPDEGFHEQY